This T cell receptor (beta chain) originates from a study of breast tumors, draining lymph nodes, adjacent tissues. In this sample, this clonotype turned up many times. TCRdb ran MiXCR on the multiplex PCR reads and lists one entry per CDR3 protein. The sample shows about 16,000 distinct CDR3 sequences, around 47% of them seen only once. The sample was tumor-adjacent breast tissue. The receptor's source is a female donor with breast cancer. Some clones in this sample may be carry-over from other donors' samples.

The CDR3 DNA follows: TGTGCCAGCAGTGCTACACAGGGGGCGGGCGGGAACACTGAAGCTTTCTTT. Translating it yields CASSATQGAGGNTEAFF. This chain uses TRBV2 with TRBJ1-1; 9 nucleotides line up with TRBD1. This CDR3 has 17 amino acids. Looked up from germline, CDR1 is SNHLY and CDR2 is FYNNEI. J was trimmed by 1 base and V by 4 bases; bases with no gene match: 10.